This T cell receptor (beta chain) was obtained from a study of CD4+ T cells in melanoma. Findings and caveats of the study: A reported correlation linked neoantigen-specific CD4+ T cells to CD8+, macrophage and B cell function. Neoantigen-specific CD4+ T cells in melanoma reportedly had diverse differentiation states.

Deletions cut 3 bases from V and 4 bases from J, with 7 bases between. The germline V gene encodes CDR1 LNHNV and CDR2 YYDKDF (reference sequence). The CDR3 contains 13 residues. The data were produced by immunoSEQ multiplex PCR, yet TCRdb's version contains in-frame clones alone and is incomplete. This sample yields about 120,000 clones, of which roughly 90% are seen a single time; 3% to 4% belongs to the top ten. A single count supports this clone. No antigen is known for it. The receptor was isolated from a human donor with melanoma. The sample was peripheral blood. The genes are TRBV15 and TRBJ2-1; D may be TRBD1 or TRBD2 (5 bases each). CDR3 protein: CATSRGPYNEQFF. DNA of the CDR3: TGTGCCACCAGCAGGGGACCATACAATGAGCAGTTCTTC.